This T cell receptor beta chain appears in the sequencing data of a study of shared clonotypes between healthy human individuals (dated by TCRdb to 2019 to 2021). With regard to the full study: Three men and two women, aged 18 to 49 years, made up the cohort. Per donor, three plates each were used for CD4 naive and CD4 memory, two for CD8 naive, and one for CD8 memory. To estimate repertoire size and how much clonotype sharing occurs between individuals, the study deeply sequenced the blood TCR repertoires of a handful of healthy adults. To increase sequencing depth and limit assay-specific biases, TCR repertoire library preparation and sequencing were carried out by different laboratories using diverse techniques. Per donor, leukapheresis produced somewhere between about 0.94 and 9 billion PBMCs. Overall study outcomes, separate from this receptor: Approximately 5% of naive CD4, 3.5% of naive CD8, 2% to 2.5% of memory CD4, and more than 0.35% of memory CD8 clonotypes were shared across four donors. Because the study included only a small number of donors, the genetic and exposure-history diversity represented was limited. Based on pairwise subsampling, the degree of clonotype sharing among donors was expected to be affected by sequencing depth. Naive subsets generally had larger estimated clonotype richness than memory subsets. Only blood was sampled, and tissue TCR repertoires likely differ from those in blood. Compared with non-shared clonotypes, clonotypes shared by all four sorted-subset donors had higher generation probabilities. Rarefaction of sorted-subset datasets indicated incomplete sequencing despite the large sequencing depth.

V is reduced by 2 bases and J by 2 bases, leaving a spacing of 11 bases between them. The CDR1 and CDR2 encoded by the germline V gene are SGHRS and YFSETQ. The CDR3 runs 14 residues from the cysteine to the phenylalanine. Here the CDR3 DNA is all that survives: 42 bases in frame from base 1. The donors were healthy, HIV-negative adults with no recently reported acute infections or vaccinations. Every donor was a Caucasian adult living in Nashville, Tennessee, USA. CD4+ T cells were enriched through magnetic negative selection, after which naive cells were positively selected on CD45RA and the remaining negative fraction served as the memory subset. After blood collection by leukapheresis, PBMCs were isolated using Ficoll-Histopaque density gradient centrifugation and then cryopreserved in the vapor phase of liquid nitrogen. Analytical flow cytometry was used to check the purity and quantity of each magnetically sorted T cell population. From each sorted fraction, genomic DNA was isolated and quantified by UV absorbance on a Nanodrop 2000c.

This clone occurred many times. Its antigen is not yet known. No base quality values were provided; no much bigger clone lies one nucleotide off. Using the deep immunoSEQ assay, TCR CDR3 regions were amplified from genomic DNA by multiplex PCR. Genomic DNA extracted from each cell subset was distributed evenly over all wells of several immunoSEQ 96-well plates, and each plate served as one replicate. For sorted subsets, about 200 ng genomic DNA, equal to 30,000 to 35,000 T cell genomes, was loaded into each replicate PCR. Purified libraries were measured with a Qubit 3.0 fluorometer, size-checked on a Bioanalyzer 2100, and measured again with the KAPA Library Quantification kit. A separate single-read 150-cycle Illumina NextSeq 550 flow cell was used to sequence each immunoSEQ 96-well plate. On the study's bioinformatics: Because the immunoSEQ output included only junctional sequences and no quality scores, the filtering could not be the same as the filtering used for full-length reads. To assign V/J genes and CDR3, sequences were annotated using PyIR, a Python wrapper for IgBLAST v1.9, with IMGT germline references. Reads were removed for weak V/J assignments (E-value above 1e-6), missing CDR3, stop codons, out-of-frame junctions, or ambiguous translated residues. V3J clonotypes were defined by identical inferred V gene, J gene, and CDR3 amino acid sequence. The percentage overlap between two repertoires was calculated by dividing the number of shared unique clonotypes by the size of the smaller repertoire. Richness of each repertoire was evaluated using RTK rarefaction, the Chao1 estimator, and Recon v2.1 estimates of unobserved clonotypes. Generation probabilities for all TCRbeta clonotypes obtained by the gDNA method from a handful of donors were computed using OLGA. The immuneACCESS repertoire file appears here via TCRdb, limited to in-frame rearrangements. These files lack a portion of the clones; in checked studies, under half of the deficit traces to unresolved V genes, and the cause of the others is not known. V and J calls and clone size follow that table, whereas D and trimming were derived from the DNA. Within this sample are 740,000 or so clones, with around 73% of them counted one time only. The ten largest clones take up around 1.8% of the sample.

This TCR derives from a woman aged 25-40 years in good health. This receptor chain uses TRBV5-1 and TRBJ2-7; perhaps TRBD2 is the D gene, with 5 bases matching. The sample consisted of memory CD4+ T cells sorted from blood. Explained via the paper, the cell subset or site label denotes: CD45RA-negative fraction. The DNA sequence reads TGCGCCAGCAGCTTTCTTAGCGAGACCTACGAGCAGTACTTC. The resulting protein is CASSFLSETYEQYF.